The rows below give T cell receptor beta chains drawn from one sample of a study of T cells in Graves' hyperthyroidism and ophthalmopathy. TCRdb passed the multiplex PCR reads through MiXCR, listing each CDR3 protein once. The sample includes 400,000 to 600,000 distinct CDR3 sequences, 16% seen only once; the top ten take about 29%. Sequencing was done on a sample of blood. These receptors all come from a woman younger than 45 with Graves' ophthalmopathy. The CDR3 runs from the conserved cysteine through the conserved F or W. D genes are given only for firm matches. Size tells how often a clone was seen (once, few, many) or the class of an expanded clone, and some rows leave it out.

NA,TRBV4-1,TRBJ2-1,few,CASSPTGRGEQFF,TGCGCCAGCAGCCCGACTGGTAGGGGGGAGCAGTTCTTC
NA,TRBV4-1,TRBJ2-5,many,CASSQDLTGGETQYF,TGCGCCAGCAGCCAAGACTTGACAGGAGGGGAGACCCAGTACTTC
NA,TRBV19,TRBJ2-3,NA,CASSTPPRTSTDTQYF,TGTGCCAGTAGTACTCCTCCCCGAACTAGCACAGATACGCAGTATTTT
NA,TRBV20-1,TRBJ2-7,many,CSAQTDTYEQYF,TGCAGTGCACAGACGGACACCTACGAGCAGTACTTC
TRBD2,TRBV5-8,TRBJ2-5,many,CASSSTSRQETQYF,TGTGCCAGCAGTTCGACTAGCAGACAAGAGACCCAGTACTTC
NA,TRBV6-2/TRBV6-3,TRBJ1-5,many,CASSYGAAQPQHF,TGTGCCAGCAGTTATGGAGCGGCTCAGCCCCAGCATTTT
TRBD1,TRBV6-1,TRBJ2-4,many,CASSQGVTGDIQYF,TGTGCCAGCAGCCAGGGGGTTACAGGGGACATTCAGTACTTC
NA,TRBV7-6,TRBJ2-2,NA,CASSLLSLTGELFF,TGTGCCAGCAGCTTACTTTCTCTCACCGGGGAGCTGTTTTTT
NA,TRBV28,TRBJ1-6,few,CASSLRDFNSPLHF,TGTGCCAGCAGTTTAAGGGACTTTAATTCACCCCTCCACTTT
NA,TRBV6-4,TRBJ2-7,few,CASRPPGGSYEQYF,TGTGCCAGCAGACCGCCTGGCGGCTCCTACGAGCAGTACTTC
NA,TRBV18,TRBJ2-3,many,CASSPDRPDTQYF,TGTGCCAGCTCACCGGACAGACCAGATACGCAGTATTTT
TRBD2,TRBV6-2/TRBV6-3,TRBJ2-1,few,CASSYFRWAGDRIYNEQFF,TGTGCCAGCAGTTACTTCAGGTGGGCGGGAGATCGGATCTACAATGAGCAGTTCTTC
TRBD1,TRBV6-2/TRBV6-3,TRBJ1-1,few,CASSYRTGGSAFF,TGTGCCAGCAGTTACCGAACAGGGGGCTCGGCTTTCTTT
NA,TRBV12-3/TRBV12-4,TRBJ1-1,many,CASSRVAAGEAFF,TGTGCCAGCAGCCGCGTAGCAGCGGGTGAAGCTTTCTTT
TRBD1,TRBV7-9,TRBJ2-5,few,CASRFAGQGDRETQYF,TGTGCCAGCAGATTTGCTGGTCAGGGGGATCGGGAGACCCAGTACTTC
TRBD1,TRBV29-1,TRBJ2-7,few,CSVATGDRRDNEQYF,TGCAGCGTCGCTACTGGGGACAGGCGAGACAACGAGCAGTACTTC
NA,TRBV4-1,TRBJ2-5,NA,CASSEIQGQETQYF,TGCGCCAGCAGCGAAATACAGGGTCAAGAGACCCAGTACTTC
TRBD2,TRBV5-1,TRBJ2-1,many,CASSESGSRDYKQFF,TGCGCCAGCAGCGAGAGCGGGAGTAGGGACTATAAGCAGTTCTTC
NA,TRBV7-2,TRBJ2-3,many,CASSLDPGFTDTQYF,TGTGCCAGCAGCTTAGATCCCGGATTCACAGATACGCAGTATTTT
TRBD1,TRBV11-1,TRBJ2-7,NA,CASSQGDDLQYF,TGTGCCAGCAGCCAGGGGGACGACCTGCAGTACTTC
NA,TRBV20-1,TRBJ2-1,many,CSALDFSYNEQFF,TGCAGTGCTCTGGACTTCTCCTACAATGAGCAGTTCTTC
TRBD2,TRBV2,TRBJ2-3,few,CASSGAGMGLEVSADTQYF,TGTGCCAGCAGTGGGGCCGGAATGGGACTAGAGGTCTCCGCAGATACGCAGTATTTT
NA,TRBV4-3,TRBJ2-3,NA,CASSRAAGGTDTQYF,TGCGCCAGCAGCCGCGCGGCGGGTGGCACAGATACGCAGTATTTT
NA,TRBV6-2/TRBV6-3,TRBJ2-3,many,CASTKGDTQYF,TGTGCCAGCACCAAGGGGGATACGCAGTATTTT
NA,TRBV7-9,TRBJ1-2,NA,CASSLSSGPRYGYTF,TGTGCCAGCAGCTTAAGCTCCGGCCCCCGCTATGGCTACACCTTC
NA,TRBV3-1,TRBJ2-5,many,CASSQATWVLGETQYF,TGTGCCAGCAGCCAGGCGACATGGGTCCTTGGAGAGACCCAGTACTTC
TRBD1,TRBV10-3,TRBJ1-5,NA,CAISESQGAGQPQHF,TGTGCCATCAGTGAGTCCCAGGGGGCTGGACAGCCCCAGCATTTT
NA,TRBV6-1,TRBJ2-5,NA,CASSDGYEETQYF,TGCGCCAGCAGTGATGGATATGAAGAGACCCAGTACTTC
NA,TRBV7-8,TRBJ2-1,NA,CAGSLFPGVNEQFF,TGTGCCGGCAGCTTATTTCCAGGGGTGAATGAGCAGTTCTTC
TRBD2,TRBV12-3/TRBV12-4,TRBJ2-1,few,CASGSRLEREEQFF,TGTGCCAGCGGATCTCGACTGGAGCGGGAAGAGCAGTTCTTC
NA,TRBV28,TRBJ2-7,few,CASGTTPTERYEQYF,TGTGCCAGCGGGACCACCCCGACGGAGCGCTACGAGCAGTACTTC
NA,TRBV5-1,TRBJ1-2,many,CASSLNREANYGYTF,TGCGCCAGCAGCTTAAACAGGGAAGCTAACTATGGCTACACCTTC
NA,TRBV7-9,TRBJ2-1,few,CASSPTNEQFF,TGTGCCAGCAGCCCCACTAATGAGCAGTTCTTC
NA,TRBV6-2/TRBV6-3,TRBJ1-5,many,CASSYPPSRRYSNQPQHF,TGTGCCAGCAGCTACCCCCCTAGTCGACGGTATAGCAATCAGCCCCAGCATTTT
NA,TRBV4-3,TRBJ2-3,NA,CASSQEGGTDTQYF,TGCGCCAGCAGCCAAGAGGGGGGAACAGATACGCAGTATTTT
NA,TRBV7-8,TRBJ2-5,many,CASSPGPEGTQYF,TGTGCCAGCAGCCCAGGGCCCGAGGGGACCCAGTACTTC
TRBD1,TRBV20-1,TRBJ1-6,few,CSASTLPGTGENNSPLHF,TGCAGTGCTTCCACTTTACCCGGGACAGGGGAAAATAATTCACCCCTCCACTTT
NA,TRBV9,TRBJ2-1,NA,CASSVASDDEQFF,TGTGCCAGCAGCGTAGCTTCGGATGATGAGCAGTTCTTC
NA,TRBV4-3,TRBJ2-7,NA,CASSQGLWGEQYF,TGCGCCAGCAGCCAAGGTCTTTGGGGCGAGCAGTACTTC
TRBD2,TRBV7-2,TRBJ2-1,many,CASSLAWTSGLNEQFF,TGTGCCAGCAGCTTAGCGTGGACTAGCGGGCTAAATGAGCAGTTCTTC
NA,TRBV5-4,TRBJ2-1,NA,CASSSTRVSSYNEQFF,TGTGCCAGCAGCTCCACGAGGGTGAGCTCCTACAATGAGCAGTTCTTC
TRBD2,TRBV5-1,TRBJ2-1,many,CASSLAPGLAGNEQFF,TGCGCCAGCAGCTTGGCGCCCGGACTAGCGGGCAATGAGCAGTTCTTC
NA,TRBV11-2,TRBJ2-3,many,CASSESSVTSTDTQYF,TGTGCCAGCAGCGAAAGCTCGGTTACTAGCACAGATACGCAGTATTTT
NA,TRBV7-9,TRBJ1-4,few,CASSPSSGGINEKLFF,TGTGCCAGCAGCCCTTCAAGCGGGGGGATTAATGAAAAATTGTTTTTT
TRBD1,TRBV27,TRBJ1-1,NA,CASSVRGLVENTEAFF,TGTGCCAGCAGCGTCAGGGGGTTGGTGGAGAACACTGAAGCTTTCTTT
TRBD2,TRBV12-3/TRBV12-4,TRBJ2-7,many,CASSLAGLAGLEQYF,TGTGCCAGCAGTTTAGCGGGGCTAGCGGGTCTCGAGCAGTACTTC
NA,TRBV2,TRBJ2-5,many,CASSVWGQETQYF,TGTGCCAGCAGTGTCTGGGGCCAAGAGACCCAGTACTTC
NA,TRBV9,TRBJ2-5,few,CASSPEVGGAAETQYF,TGTGCCAGCAGCCCCGAAGTGGGTGGGGCGGCGGAGACCCAGTACTTC
TRBD1,TRBV20-1,TRBJ2-3,many,CSASYRDRGSDTQYF,TGCAGTGCTAGCTACCGGGACAGGGGGTCAGATACGCAGTATTTT
NA,TRBV5-8,TRBJ2-3,NA,CASTRKKGPWVTDTQYF,TGTGCCAGCACCAGGAAGAAGGGCCCATGGGTTACAGATACGCAGTATTTT
TRBD2,TRBV28,TRBJ2-3,few,CATGPLSGSQSTDTQYF,TGTGCCACAGGACCGCTTAGCGGGAGCCAGAGCACAGATACGCAGTATTTT
TRBD2,TRBV20-1,TRBJ2-7,few,CSARVASGGGYEQYF,TGCAGTGCTAGAGTTGCTAGCGGGGGAGGATACGAGCAGTACTTC
NA,TRBV7-2,TRBJ2-5,many,CASSFRRGGETQYF,TGTGCCAGCAGCTTCCGCAGGGGGGGAGAGACCCAGTACTTC
NA,TRBV28,TRBJ1-5,few,CASSGGPGTRNQPQHF,TGTGCCAGCAGTGGGGGGCCAGGGACGCGCAATCAGCCCCAGCATTTT
TRBD1,TRBV5-4,TRBJ2-5,NA,CASRTEQGATDGTQYF,TGTGCCAGCAGAACCGAACAGGGGGCCACCGATGGGACCCAGTACTTC
TRBD2,TRBV27,TRBJ2-5,many,CASSLSITGGGETQYF,TGTGCCAGCAGTTTATCGATAACGGGGGGTGGAGAGACCCAGTACTTC
TRBD2,TRBV4-1,TRBJ2-1,few,CASSQDPGGTGYEQFF,TGCGCCAGCAGCCAAGACCCGGGAGGCACTGGTTATGAGCAGTTCTTC
NA,TRBV6-1,TRBJ2-1,NA,CATTWAHLYLSYNEQFF,TGTGCCACCACGTGGGCCCACTTATACTTATCCTACAATGAGCAGTTCTTC